The 10 T cell receptor beta chains below all came from one sample that was sequenced in a study of technical replicates of blood from several donors. The method was immunoSEQ multiplex PCR; TCRdb's version includes in-frame clones alone and lacks a portion of them. The sample lists about 97,000 clones; approximately 96% were seen once. The sample was T cells isolated from PBMCs. These receptors all come from a human donor in good health.

The rearrangement joins TRBV5-6 to TRBJ2-3; no definite D call. The CDR3 has 13 residues. Germline V lookup: CDR1 SGHDT, CDR2 YYEEEE. V shed 1 base and J shed 5 bases, with 8 bases lying between them. The CDR3: CASSLTHEDTQYF. The CDR3 region has the DNA TGTGCCAGCAGCTTGACTCATGAAGATACGCAGTATTTT.

The V call is TRBV6-1, the J call TRBJ1-1; D is perhaps TRBD1 (6 bases). CDR1 and CDR2 (germline): MNHNS, SASEGT. This CDR3 is built from 16 residues. The V end lost 0 bases, the J end lost 2 bases, and 13 bases lay between the germline ends. In DNA, the CDR3 is TGTGCCAGCAGTGAAGCGAGAACAGGGAGTAACACTGAAGCTTTCTTT. The encoded protein is CASSEARTGSNTEAFF.

The gene calls are TRBV5-4 and TRBJ2-3, with 11 nucleotides matching TRBD2. J lost 6 bases, V lost 4 bases, and 7 bases had no gene match. The length of the CDR3 is 15 residues. Per germline, CDR1 SGHNT and CDR2 YYREEE (reference sequence). The CDR3 here is CASSPELAGVDTQYF. The CDR3 DNA follows: TGTGCCAGCAGCCCCGAACTAGCGGGAGTTGATACGCAGTATTTT.

This chain joins TRBV5-1 and TRBJ2-7; no firm D call. In germline, CDR1 is SGHRS, CDR2 YFSETQ. Between the trimmed V and J ends, which lost 8 bases and 0 bases, there was a span of 15 bases. The CDR3 is made up of 14 amino acids. Here the CDR3 reads CASGLSQSSYEQYF. The CDR3 coding sequence is TGCGCCAGTGGGCTGTCCCAGAGCTCCTACGAGCAGTACTTC.

This chain joins TRBV19 and TRBJ2-7; the match to TRBD1 covers 7 bases. J was trimmed by 2 bases and V by 0 bases; bases with no gene match: 7. CDR3 length equals 16 residues. Germline CDR1 reads LNHDA; CDR2 reads SQIVND (reference sequence). CDR3: CASSIDREGTAYEQYF. The CDR3 nucleotides are TGTGCCAGTAGTATAGATCGAGAAGGGACAGCCTACGAGCAGTACTTC.

This chain connects TRBV6-1 to TRBJ1-1; no reliable D call. The germline V gene has CDR1 MNHNS and CDR2 SASEGT. This CDR3 is built from 13 residues. V gave up 8 bases and J gave up 0 bases, with 10 bases separating them. CDR3 residues: CASVARMNTEAFF. CDR3 DNA: TGTGCCAGCGTGGCCAGGATGAACACTGAAGCTTTCTTT.

The chain links TRBV5-1 to TRBJ2-6; no definite D call. V was trimmed by 2 bases and J by 10 bases, leaving 7 bases between them. Germline loops: CDR1 SGHRS, CDR2 YFSETQ. The CDR3 is 12 residues long. The CDR3 region is CASSFGTNVLTF. The CDR3 DNA sequence: TGCGCCAGCAGCTTCGGTACTAACGTCCTGACTTTC.

The chain is built from TRBV11-3 and TRBJ1-2; D gene ambiguous. Trimming shortened V by 4 bases and J by 8 bases, and 14 bases separated the two germline ends. Germline lookup yields CDR1 SGHNT and CDR2 YENEEA. This CDR3 comprises 13 residues. CDR3 nucleotides: TGTGCCAGCAGCTGGGGAGAGGGTGTGGGCTACACCTTC. It codes for CASSWGEGVGYTF.

The chain joins TRBV19 to TRBJ1-2, with TRBD1 matching 9 bases. Germline lookup yields CDR1 LNHDA and CDR2 SQIVND (reference sequence). V trimming: 5 bases; J trimming: 7 bases; junction bases outside the gene matches: 5. CDR3 length: 13 residues. The CDR3 DNA follows: TGTGCCAGTAGTCAGGGACAGGGAGGTGGCTACACCTTC. The encoded protein is CASSQGQGGGYTF.

This rearrangement joins TRBV15 to TRBJ2-2, with D possibly TRBD1 on 5 matching bases. Germline CDR1 reads LNHNV; CDR2 reads YYDKDF (reference sequence). The CDR3 is made up of 14 amino acids. V lost 8 bases, J lost 1 base, and 11 bases lay in between. The CDR3 loop reads CATGAGRNTGELFF. In DNA, the CDR3 is TGTGCCACCGGGGCCGGGCGGAACACCGGGGAGCTGTTTTTT.